The T cell receptor beta chain under discussion was sequenced for a study of cytomegalovirus exposure and HLA in healthy donors. Study results and limitations: For TCR beta chains, V- and J-gene trimming was later linked to a missense DCLRE1C variant. The authors confirmed in vitro that a few CMV-associated chains were specific for CMV antigens.

It was with 60 Vbeta and 13 Jbeta primers that the PCR ran. Some clones are missing from TCRdb's copy, which holds only in-frame ones; the method was immunoSEQ multiplex PCR. The sample holds over 100,000 clones; more than 65% are singletons and the top ten take about 2.7%. Details on this clone: Its antigen is unknown.

The specimen sequenced was PBMCs. This clonotype was obtained from a woman younger than 30 in good health and CMV-seropositive.

CDR3 protein: CASSSPPVGGAAKNIQYF. CDR3 sequence (DNA): TGTGCCAGCAGTTCGCCGCCAGTTGGTGGAGCGGCCAAAAACATTCAGTACTTC. V and J are TRBV27 and TRBJ2-4; no clear D. With 4 bases removed from V and 1 base from J, the gap between germline ends came to 20 bases. This CDR3 is built from 18 residues. CDR1 is MNHEY and CDR2 is SMNVEV in the germline V gene (reference sequence).